Below, 32 T cell receptor beta chains from the same sample are listed, as sequenced in a study of identical twins. TCRdb redid the calling of the 5' RACE reads with MiXCR, one entry per CDR3 protein. The table records over 200,000 distinct CDR3 sequences, 6.5% of them present only once. These same records also appear under a second study, on T cells expressing NK-cell markers.

The specimen sequenced was CD8+ T cells sorted from blood. The origin of the receptors is a woman younger than 30 in good health.

This clonotype was observed a handful of times. The chain has TRBV4-1 and TRBJ2-2; TRBD2 might be the D (5 bases). The V end was cut by 5 bases, the J end by 0 bases, with 13 bases between. Germline CDR1 is MGHRA and CDR2 is YSYEKL. The CDR3 consists of 16 residues. This CDR3 reads CASSTYMEANTGELFF. CDR3 nucleotide sequence: TGCGCCAGCAGCACCTACATGGAGGCGAACACCGGGGAGCTGTTTTTT.

This clonotype was detected once. Being one base from a much bigger clone, this may be a read error. The rearrangement links TRBV7-9 to TRBJ2-3; the D gene is possibly TRBD1 (5 bases). This CDR3 spans 16 amino acids. V was trimmed by 2 bases and J by 2 bases, leaving 14 bases between them. CDR1 and CDR2 (germline): SEHNR, FQNEAQ (reference sequence). The CDR3 region has the DNA TGTGCCAGCAGCTTACACCGCCAGGGCCCCACAGATACGCAGTATTTT. This encodes CASSLHRQGPTDTQYF.

J is TRBJ2-3 and V is TRBV7-8; 9 nucleotides agree with TRBD2. The junction had 5 bases not matched to a gene; V was cut back by 1 base and J by 3 bases. This CDR3 contains 16 residues. Per germline, CDR1 SGHVS and CDR2 FQNEAQ. The CDR3 protein is CASSLERGGVTDTQYF. The CDR3 nucleotides read TGTGCCAGCAGCTTAGAACGCGGGGGGGTGACAGATACGCAGTATTTT.

This chain uses TRBV20-1 with TRBJ2-3; 11 bases are shared with TRBD1. The CDR3 runs 16 residues. CDR1 and CDR2 (germline): DFQATT, SNEGSKA (reference sequence). With V trimmed by 2 bases and J by 2 bases, 6 bases remained unmatched. Here the CDR3 reads CSARIRDRGFTDTQYF. DNA for the CDR3: TGCAGTGCTAGAATACGGGACAGGGGGTTCACAGATACGCAGTATTTT.

This clonotype has just a few counts. The rearrangement joins TRBV12-3 or TRBV12-4 to TRBJ1-2; TRBD1 agrees at 10 bases. The CDR3 is made up of 16 amino acids. V trimming: 5 bases; J trimming: 6 bases; junction bases outside the gene matches: 12. The chain's CDR3 is CASSHPSDRGLDGYTF. DNA of the CDR3: TGTGCCAGCAGTCATCCCTCCGACAGGGGGCTTGATGGCTACACCTTC.

The chain joins TRBV12-3 or TRBV12-4 to TRBJ2-7, with D possibly TRBD1 on 6 matching bases. There are 14 residues in the CDR3. V lost 6 bases and J 0 bases, leaving 12 bases between the germline ends. The CDR3 spells CASRQQGSSYEQYF. The DNA for the CDR3 is TGTGCCAGCAGGCAGCAGGGGAGCTCCTACGAGCAGTACTTC.

V and J are TRBV6-5 and TRBJ1-1; D is unresolved. Germline CDR1 and CDR2: MNHEY and SVGAGI. V was cut by 7 bases and J by 4 bases, with 16 bases left in between. This CDR3 spans 14 amino acids. The CDR3 here is CASMLSRVGTEAFF. The CDR3 nucleotides are TGTGCCAGCATGTTGTCCAGAGTGGGCACTGAAGCTTTCTTT.

The chain is built from TRBV11-2 and TRBJ2-7; a possible D gene is TRBD2 (6 bases). Trimming removed 5 bases from V and 1 base from J, with 18 bases in between. The germline CDR1 and CDR2 sequences are SGHAT and FQNNGV. The CDR3 is 16 residues long. The CDR3 nucleotides are TGTGCCAGCAGCCCGTTAAGTGGAGGGCGGTCCTACGAGCAGTACTTC. Protein product: CASSPLSGGRSYEQYF. Full variable domain (missing parts from reference TRBV11-2 and TRBJ2-7): EAGVAQSPRYKIIEKRQSVAFWCNPISGHATLYWYQQILGQGPKLLIQFQNNGVVDDSQLPKDRFSAERLKGVDSTLKIQPAKLEDSAVYLCASSPLSGGRSYEQYFGPGTRLTVT.

This chain joins TRBV7-9 and TRBJ2-7; 13 bases are a match to TRBD2. Germline V gene lookup returns CDR1 SEHNR and CDR2 FQNEAQ (reference sequence). The CDR3 has 15 residues. J gave up 5 bases and V 5 bases, and 6 bases lay outside the gene matches. CDR3 protein: CASSRLAGGPNEQYF. CDR3 bases: TGTGCCAGCAGCCGACTAGCGGGAGGACCGAACGAGCAGTACTTC.

This clonotype has ten or more counts. The rearrangement links TRBV4-3 to TRBJ2-1; TRBD1 might be the D (6 bases). CDR1 LGHNA and CDR2 YSLEER come from the germline V gene. V lost 3 bases to trimming and J lost 5 bases, with 11 bases between them. This CDR3 comprises 14 residues. The CDR3 loop reads CASSQADSNNEQFF. The CDR3 DNA sequence: TGCGCCAGCAGCCAGGCGGACAGTAACAATGAGCAGTTCTTC.

In this sample, this clonotype turned up many times. The rearrangement uses TRBV6-1 and TRBJ2-5; 13 bases agree with TRBD2. The CDR3 contains 17 residues. V gave up 6 bases and J gave up 4 bases; unmatched junction bases: 11. The germline CDR1 and CDR2 sequences are MNHNS and SASEGT. CDR3 loop: CASRPATRLAGGETQYF. The CDR3 DNA reads as TGTGCCAGCAGACCCGCCACCCGACTAGCGGGGGGAGAGACCCAGTACTTC.

This sequence joins TRBV12-5 and TRBJ2-7; D remains unclear. The CDR3 sequence is 11 residues long. Looked up from germline, CDR1 is LGHNT and CDR2 is FRNRAP. Deletions cut 5 bases from V and 6 bases from J, with 8 bases between. The CDR3: CASGPDGEQYF. The CDR3 DNA reads as TGTGCTAGTGGTCCCGATGGCGAGCAGTACTTC.

The gene calls are TRBV11-3 and TRBJ2-7; D is possibly TRBD2 (6 bases). Per germline, CDR1 SGHNT and CDR2 YENEEA. The V end was cut by 2 bases, the J end by 6 bases, with 11 bases between. This CDR3 is 13 amino acids long. CDR3 DNA sequence: TGTGCCAGCAGCTTAAGCGGAGGGCTCGAGCAGTACTTC. Residues: CASSLSGGLEQYF.

This clonotype was seen many times. In DNA, the CDR3 is TGTGCCAGCAGCGTAGCTTTGGGCGCTACAGATACGCAGTATTTT. It translates to CASSVALGATDTQYF. The chain recombines TRBV9 with TRBJ2-3; D is unresolved. Germline-derived CDR1 and CDR2 are SGDLS and YYNGEE. This CDR3 is 15 amino acids long. V lost 0 bases and J 3 bases, leaving 11 bases between the germline ends.

To note about this clonotype: Sequence at one end of the junction differs from germline and may be a read error. The rearrangement uses TRBV5-1 and TRBJ2-1; D is perhaps TRBD2 (6 bases). CDR3 length equals 14 residues. The germline gives CDR1 SGHRS, CDR2 YFSETQ. CDR3 coding DNA: TGCGCCAGCAGCTTGGGGCGGGGCAACAATGAGCAGCTCTTC. It encodes CASSLGRGNNEQLF. The variable domain in full, with the rest retrieved from reference TRBV5-1 and TRBJ2-1, is KAGVTQTPRYLIKTRGQQVTLSCSPISGHRSVSWYQQTPGQGLQFLFEYFSETQRNKGNFPGRFSGRQFSNSRSEMNVSTLELGDSALYLCASSLGRGNNEQLFGPGTRLTVL.

In this sample, this clonotype turned up many times. V and J are TRBV29-1 and TRBJ1-2, with D uncertain. The length of the CDR3 is 13 residues. V was clipped by 5 bases and J by 4 bases, with 14 bases between them. CDR1 SQVTM and CDR2 ANQGSEA come from the germline V gene. The DNA for the CDR3 is TGCAGCGTTCCAGACACCTTTGGCTATGGCTACACCTTC. Translating gives CSVPDTFGYGYTF.

This clonotype appeared a few times. The chain recombines TRBV5-5 with TRBJ1-6, with D unresolved. The germline V gene has CDR1 SGHKS and CDR2 YYEKEE (reference sequence). The ends were cut back, 0 bases at V and 9 bases at J, with 7 bases in the middle. The CDR3 runs 13 residues. In DNA, the CDR3 is TGTGCCAGCAGCTTGGCCGTAGGTTCACCCCTCCACTTT. It yields the protein CASSLAVGSPLHF.

This clonotype was observed at least ten times. DNA of the CDR3: TGTGCCAGCAGCCAGGGTGTGCGGAGCTACAATGAGCAGTTCTTC. Its protein product is CASSQGVRSYNEQFF. V usage is TRBV7-9 and J usage is TRBJ2-1; TRBD1 might be the D (5 bases). The germline V and J ends were trimmed by 5 bases and 3 bases, with 14 bases remaining between them. The V gene's germline CDR1 is SEHNR and CDR2 FQNEAQ (reference sequence). The CDR3 contains 15 residues.

This clonotype was detected ten times or more. V and J are TRBV7-3 and TRBJ2-3; 11 nucleotides agree with TRBD2. V gave up 3 bases and J gave up 1 base; unmatched junction bases: 0. Germline CDR1 reads SGHTA; CDR2 reads FQGTGA. The CDR3 has 15 amino acids. CDR3: CASSFSGGGTDTQYF. The CDR3 nucleotides read TGTGCCAGCAGCTTTAGCGGGGGGGGCACAGATACGCAGTATTTT.

The chain recombines TRBV30 with TRBJ2-5; a possible D gene is TRBD2 (6 bases). The CDR3 consists of 15 residues. The ends were cut back, 1 base at V and 2 bases at J, with 14 bases in the middle. CDR1 and CDR2 (germline): GTSNPN, SVGIG (reference sequence). The CDR3 spells CAWSGWGGVQETQYF. CDR3 nucleotide sequence: TGTGCCTGGAGTGGCTGGGGCGGGGTACAAGAGACCCAGTACTTC.

The sample holds many counts of this clonotype. The CDR3 sequence is CATSARSFYGYTF. CDR3 DNA: TGTGCCACCAGCGCACGGTCGTTCTATGGCTACACCTTC. The chain joins TRBV15 to TRBJ1-2; no definite D call. The CDR3 has 13 residues. CDR1 LNHNV and CDR2 YYDKDF come from the germline V gene (reference sequence). The V and J ends lost 5 bases and 4 bases respectively, with 11 bases between them.

There are a few counts of this clonotype. This CDR3 reads CASSLPAGYGYTF. For the CDR3, the DNA is TGTGCCAGCAGTTTACCAGCAGGGTATGGCTACACCTTC. The rearrangement joins TRBV12-3 or TRBV12-4 to TRBJ1-2; D may be TRBD1 (5 bases). V was cut by 2 bases and J by 5 bases, with 9 bases left in between. CDR3 length equals 13 residues.

Ten or more counts support this clonotype. V gene TRBV7-9 combines with J gene TRBJ2-7; 10 bases are a match to TRBD1. The CDR3 extends over 16 amino acids. J lost 2 bases, V lost 4 bases, and 8 bases had no gene match. Germline assignment: CDR1 SEHNR and CDR2 FQNEAQ (reference sequence). CDR3 sequence (DNA): TGTGCCAGCAGCTCCGCCGGGACAGGGGATCCCTACGAGCAGTACTTC. Translated: CASSSAGTGDPYEQYF.

This clonotype was seen at least ten times. This rearrangement joins TRBV18 to TRBJ2-3; a possible D gene is TRBD2 (5 bases). Trimming pared 3 bases from V and 0 bases from J, leaving 7 bases between. The CDR3 has 14 residues. The germline V gene has CDR1 KGHSH and CDR2 LQKENI. The CDR3 nucleotides read TGTGCCAGCTCACCGGAGGACAGCACAGATACGCAGTATTTT. This sequence encodes CASSPEDSTDTQYF.

This clonotype has a handful of counts. The V gene is TRBV9, the J gene TRBJ2-7; weak D call: TRBD2 (6 bases). In germline, CDR1 is SGDLS, CDR2 YYNGEE. There are 15 residues in the CDR3. Between the trimmed V and J ends, which lost 1 base and 2 bases, there was a span of 13 bases. The CDR3 DNA is TGTGCCAGCAGCGTACACCCTAGCGAGGCCTACGAGCAGTACTTC. It encodes CASSVHPSEAYEQYF.

This clonotype has more than one count but fewer than ten. V is TRBV4-3 and J is TRBJ2-7; D might be TRBD1 or TRBD2, each matching 5 bases. The CDR3 spans 14 residues. V was clipped by 1 base and J by 5 bases, with 12 bases between them. Germline V CDR1 and CDR2: LGHNA, YSLEER. The CDR3: CASSQGRGDHEQYF. In nucleotides, the CDR3 is TGCGCCAGCAGCCAAGGACGAGGGGACCACGAGCAGTACTTC.

In this sample, this clonotype turned up a few times. This sequence joins TRBV6-6 and TRBJ1-2; 7 bases line up with TRBD1. The CDR3 length is 11 residues. The junction had 3 bases not matched to a gene; V was cut back by 6 bases and J by 8 bases. CDR1 MNHNY and CDR2 SVGAGI come from the germline V gene (reference sequence). CDR3 nucleotides: TGTGCCAGCAGCGACAGGGACGGCTACACCTTC. Its protein is CASSDRDGYTF.

This clonotype occurred many times. One junction end disagrees with the germline gene, perhaps due to a read error. The V gene is TRBV6-2 or TRBV6-3, the J gene TRBJ2-1; TRBD1 matches at 8 bases. The CDR3 loop spans 12 amino acids. Germline V gene lookup returns CDR1 MNHEY and CDR2 SVGEGT. CDR3 amino acids: CASSHGQGEEFF. DNA of the CDR3: TGTGCCAGCAGCCACGGACAGGGTGAGGAGTTCTTC.

A few counts support this clonotype. The chain recombines TRBV20-1 with TRBJ2-7; 12 bases align to TRBD2. Trimming cost V 6 bases and J 3 bases; bases outside gene matches: 9. The germline V gene has CDR1 DFQATT and CDR2 SNEGSKA (reference sequence). The CDR3 runs to 15 residues. CDR3 DNA: TGCAGTGCCGCCCACTCTAGCGGGAGGGGCTACGAGCAGTACTTC. Its protein is CSAAHSSGRGYEQYF.

This clonotype occurred many times. V and J are TRBV13 and TRBJ1-2, with D perhaps TRBD1 (5 bases). V dropped 4 bases and J dropped 4 bases, with 10 bases sitting between them. The length of the CDR3 is 13 residues. Germline CDR1 PRHDT, CDR2 FYEKMQ (reference sequence). The CDR3 nucleotides are TGTGCCAGCAGCTCCCACAGGAGCTATGGCTACACCTTC. This gives the protein CASSSHRSYGYTF.

There are many counts of this clonotype. The rearrangement joins TRBV12-3 or TRBV12-4 to TRBJ1-2; 7 bases fit TRBD1. There are 13 residues in the CDR3. V trimming: 6 bases; J trimming: 5 bases; junction bases outside the gene matches: 6. CDR3 protein: CASSVGTAYGYTF. In nucleotides, the CDR3 is TGTGCCAGCAGCGTCGGGACAGCGTATGGCTACACCTTC.

This clonotype was found a few times. This rearrangement joins TRBV19 to TRBJ2-1; possible D gene TRBD2, 5 bases. The CDR3 covers 13 residues. Germline assignment: CDR1 LNHDA and CDR2 SQIVND (reference sequence). The V and J ends lost 1 base and 12 bases respectively, with 13 bases between them. The CDR3 spells CASSIAPGSTQFF. The CDR3 DNA reads as TGTGCCAGTAGTATAGCCCCGGGGTCCACGCAGTTCTTC.